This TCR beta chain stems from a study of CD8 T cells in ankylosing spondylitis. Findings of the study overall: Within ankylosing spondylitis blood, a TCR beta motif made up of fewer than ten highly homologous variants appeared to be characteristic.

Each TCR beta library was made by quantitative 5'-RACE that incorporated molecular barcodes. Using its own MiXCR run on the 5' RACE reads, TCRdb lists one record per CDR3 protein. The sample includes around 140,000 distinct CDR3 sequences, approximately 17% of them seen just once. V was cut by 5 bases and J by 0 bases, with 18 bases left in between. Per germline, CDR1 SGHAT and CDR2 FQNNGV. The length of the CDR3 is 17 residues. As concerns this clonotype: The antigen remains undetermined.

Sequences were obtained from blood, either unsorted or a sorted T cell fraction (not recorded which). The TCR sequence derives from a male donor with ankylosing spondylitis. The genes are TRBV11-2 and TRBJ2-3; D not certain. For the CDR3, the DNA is TGTGCCAGCAGCCATACAGTATCGATATCTAGCACAGATACGCAGTATTTT. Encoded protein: CASSHTVSISSTDTQYF.